Listed below are T cell receptor beta chains from one sample, sequenced in a study of T cell responses to AZD1222 COVID-19 vaccine. Clones were sequenced by immunoSEQ multiplex PCR, and TCRdb holds only the in-frame ones, with some missing. In the table there are under 95,000 clones, over 75% of which are singletons. The sample consisted of peripheral blood, taken on day 0 of AZD1222 vaccination. All receptors come from an adult in good health. Both conserved end residues are part of each CDR3. D genes are given only for firm matches. Clone size appears in some rows only: once, few, many, or a class for an expanded clone.

>TRBV2|TRBJ2-5|-|13|-
TGTGCCAGCAGTGGTCCTTTTGGGGAGACCCAGTACTTC
CASSGPFGETQYF
>TRBV10-3|TRBJ1-6|TRBD1|16|-
TGTGCCATCACCCAGGACAGGGGAAAGAATAATTCACCCCTCCACTTT
CAITQDRGKNNSPLHF
>TRBV2|TRBJ1-4|TRBD1|14|once
TGTGCCAGCAGATACTTACAGGGGCGGGAAAAACTGTTTTTT
CASRYLQGREKLFF
>TRBV10-3|TRBJ2-1|-|14|-
TGTGCCATCAGCGGAGGCAGGGGCCAGGGTGAGCAGTTCTTC
CAISGGRGQGEQFF
>TRBV5-1|TRBJ1-1|-|14|-
TGCGCCAGCAGCTTGCCAACGGGGCGTACTGAAGCTTTCTTT
CASSLPTGRTEAFF
>TRBV19|TRBJ1-2|TRBD1|14|-
TGTGCCACTAACCTCCCCGGGACAGGGGATGGCTACACCTTC
CATNLPGTGDGYTF
>TRBV4-2|TRBJ2-7|-|15|once
TGTGCCAGCAGCCAATCAACTCTGGACTACTACGAGCAGTACTTC
CASSQSTLDYYEQYF
>TRBV2|TRBJ2-1|-|15|-
TGTGCCAGCACCAAACACTCTGGGGGATCCAATGAGCAGTTCTTC
CASTKHSGGSNEQFF
>TRBV27|TRBJ1-5|-|11|-
TGTGCCAGCCCTTACTTTCAGCCCCAGCATTTT
CASPYFQPQHF
>TRBV5-5|TRBJ2-3|-|18|-
TGTGCCAGCAGCTCTTCGATATCGGGGCGGTCTAGCACAGATACGCAGTATTTT
CASSSSISGRSSTDTQYF
>TRBV7-8|TRBJ1-3|TRBD1|15|-
TGTGCCAGCGGCTCCAAGGGACAGGGTGGAAACACCATATATTTT
CASGSKGQGGNTIYF
>TRBV2|TRBJ2-5|-|11|few
TGTGCCAGCACCCAAAAAGAGACCCAGTACTTC
CASTQKETQYF
>TRBV5-4|TRBJ2-1|-|17|-
TGTGCCAGCAGCCAAGGAGGGGCTAGGGGCTCCTACAATGAGCAGTTCTTC
CASSQGGARGSYNEQFF
>TRBV5-6|TRBJ2-2|TRBD2|16|-
TGTGCCAGCAGTTTAATAGCGGGAGGGCCCCCCGGGGAGCTGTTTTTT
CASSLIAGGPPGELFF
>TRBV10-2|TRBJ2-3|-|14|-
TGCGCCAGCAGGAGGGGTTTCGACACAGATACGCAGTATTTT
CASRRGFDTDTQYF
>TRBV3-1/TRBV3-2|TRBJ2-7|-|13|-
TGTGCCAGCAGCCAAGAGTCCTCCTACGAGCAGTACTTC
CASSQESSYEQYF
>TRBV29-1|TRBJ2-7|TRBD1|14|-
TGCAGCGTTGAAGGAACAGGGGGCATCTACGAGCAGTACTTC
CSVEGTGGIYEQYF
>TRBV28|TRBJ2-7|-|15|-
TGTGCCATCCAGGAGGGACAGAGGAGCTCCTACGAGCAGTACTTC
CAIQEGQRSSYEQYF
>TRBV11-2|TRBJ2-7|TRBD1|13|-
TGTGCCAGCAGCTTAGGGACAGGCTACGAGCAGTACTTC
CASSLGTGYEQYF
>TRBV13|TRBJ2-3|-|15|-
TGTGCCAGCAGCCCGGGGGATCTGAGGCCGGATACGCAGTATTTT
CASSPGDLRPDTQYF
>TRBV28|TRBJ1-2|-|15|-
TGTGCCAGCAGTGCTTGGGGGGTAGGAAACTATGGCTACACCTTC
CASSAWGVGNYGYTF
>TRBV7-7|TRBJ2-7|TRBD1|15|-
TGTGCTAGCAGCTTAGCTGGGACAGGAGTTAACGAGCAGTACTTC
CASSLAGTGVNEQYF
>TRBV2|TRBJ1-5|-|15|-
TGTGCCAGCAGTGAGAGAGTAGTCACTAATCAGCCCCAGCATTTT
CASSERVVTNQPQHF
>TRBV5-6|TRBJ1-1|-|15|-
TGTGCCAGCAGCTTGGTGTGGCAACTGAACACTGAAGCTTTCTTT
CASSLVWQLNTEAFF
>TRBV10-3|TRBJ2-7|TRBD1|15|-
TGTGCCATCAGCCCCTCCGGGACAGGCACCTACGAGCAGTACTTC
CAISPSGTGTYEQYF
>TRBV13|TRBJ2-1|TRBD2|16|-
TGTGCCAGCAGATCTTCATGGCGGGAGGGCGCGAATGAGCAGTTCTTC
CASRSSWREGANEQFF
>TRBV27|TRBJ2-1|TRBD2|19|-
TGTGCCAGCAGTTCGCTACTGCGGACTAGCGGGGGGAAATACAATGAGCAGTTCTTC
CASSSLLRTSGGKYNEQFF
>TRBV9|TRBJ2-6|-|15|-
TGTGCCAGCAGCACTCAGTCGACTGGGGCCAACGTCCTGACTTTC
CASSTQSTGANVLTF
>TRBV7-8|TRBJ2-1|-|14|-
TGTGCCAGCAGCTTAGAACGTTGGGTGAATGAGCAGTTCTTC
CASSLERWVNEQFF
>TRBV27|TRBJ1-6|-|13|once
TGTGCCAGCAGTTTAGGGAACTTTTCACCCCTCCACTTT
CASSLGNFSPLHF
>TRBV12-5|TRBJ1-5|TRBD1|19|once
TGTGCTAGTGGTTTGGTATTACAGGGGGAAAGGGTTGGCAATCAGCCCCAGCATTTT
CASGLVLQGERVGNQPQHF
>TRBV4-2|TRBJ1-1|-|14|-
TGTGCCAGCAGCCTTACCGGGAGCAACACTGAAGCTTTCTTT
CASSLTGSNTEAFF
>TRBV5-1|TRBJ1-1|-|16|-
TGCGCCAGCAGCTTGTCATCGGGGGCAGGGAACACTGAAGCTTTCTTT
CASSLSSGAGNTEAFF
>TRBV7-9|TRBJ2-3|-|15|-
TGTGCCAGCCATTCCCTGGGGAGCCCCACAGATACGCAGTATTTT
CASHSLGSPTDTQYF
>TRBV27|TRBJ1-1|-|16|-
TGTGCCAGCAGCTTAATGTGGACAGCCCTGAACACTGAAGCTTTCTTT
CASSLMWTALNTEAFF
>TRBV5-4|TRBJ1-1|-|12|once
TGTGCCAGCAGCTTGGATCAGGCTGGAGCTTTCTTT
CASSLDQAGAFF
>TRBV6-5|TRBJ2-5|-|11|-
TGTGCCAGCACGGCCCAAGAGACCCAGTACTTC
CASTAQETQYF
>TRBV18|TRBJ1-2|-|15|-
TGTGCCAGCTCACCATCTGCATCGGGGGGCGGTGGCTACACCTTC
CASSPSASGGGGYTF
>TRBV11-3|TRBJ2-1|TRBD2|17|-
TGTGCCAGCAGCGGGCGGACTAGCGGGAGTTGGCATAATGAGCAGTTCTTC
CASSGRTSGSWHNEQFF
>TRBV5-8|TRBJ1-2|-|15|-
TGTGCCAGCAGCTTGGGTCCCGGCGGGAACTATGGCTACACCTTC
CASSLGPGGNYGYTF
>TRBV7-3|TRBJ2-7|TRBD2|14|-
TGTGCCAGCAGGCCCGGCGGGAGCCCAGGCGAGCAGTACTTC
CASRPGGSPGEQYF
>TRBV7-8|TRBJ1-2|-|16|-
TGTGCCAGCAGCTTAAGGGCCTCTCGGGGGGGCTATGGCTACACCTTC
CASSLRASRGGYGYTF
>TRBV2|TRBJ1-5|TRBD1|15|few
TGTGCCAGCACTAGACAGGGTGGGAGCAATCAGCCCCAGCATTTT
CASTRQGGSNQPQHF
>TRBV12-3/TRBV12-4|TRBJ2-7|-|12|-
TGTGCCAGCAGTTTAGCCCGCTACGAGCAGTACTTC
CASSLARYEQYF
>TRBV23-1|TRBJ2-7|-|19|-
TGCGCCAGCAGTCAACCCATCAATCGACAGGCCGCGGGCTCCTACGAGCAGTACTTC
CASSQPINRQAAGSYEQYF
>TRBV4-2|TRBJ2-1|TRBD2|15|once
TGTGCCAGCAGCCAGAAGGAGCGGGAGTACAATGAGCAGTTCTTC
CASSQKEREYNEQFF
>TRBV15|TRBJ1-3|-|17|-
TGTGCCACCAGCAGATCTATGGGCAGCAGGGCTGGAAACACCATATATTTT
CATSRSMGSRAGNTIYF
>TRBV11-3|TRBJ1-5|-|16|-
TGTGCCAGCAGCTTAGTTTCCCTTTGGACTGATCAGCCCCAGCATTTT
CASSLVSLWTDQPQHF
>TRBV10-3|TRBJ2-3|TRBD2|15|-
TGTGCCATCAGTGACGGCGGGAGAGGCGCAGATACGCAGTATTTT
CAISDGGRGADTQYF
>TRBV3-1/TRBV3-2|TRBJ1-3|-|14|-
TGTGCCAGCAGCCCAAAAGGCAGTGGAAACACCATATATTTT
CASSPKGSGNTIYF
>TRBV27|TRBJ2-3|-|13|-
TGTGCCAGCAGTCCAGGGACTGGACTTCTCGGGTATTTT
CASSPGTGLLGYF
>TRBV6-6|TRBJ2-7|-|14|few
TGTGCCAGCAGTTACTCACCCCAAATCTACGAGCAGTACTTC
CASSYSPQIYEQYF
>TRBV4-1|TRBJ1-2|-|15|-
TGCGCCAGCAGCCAGGACTCCGGACGGAGTTATGGCTACACCTTC
CASSQDSGRSYGYTF
>TRBV19|TRBJ1-5|-|15|-
TGTGCCAGTAGTATCGGGTCGGGGGCTGGTCAGCCCCAGCATTTT
CASSIGSGAGQPQHF
>TRBV18|TRBJ1-2|TRBD1|16|-
TGTGCCAGCTCACCCGGGGGACAGGGTAATTACTATGGCTACACCTTC
CASSPGGQGNYYGYTF
>TRBV9|TRBJ2-1|-|15|-
TGTGCCAGCAGCGCCAAAAGACAGACGTACAATGAGCAGTTCTTC
CASSAKRQTYNEQFF
>TRBV12-3/TRBV12-4|TRBJ1-5|-|13|-
TGTGCCAGCAGTTTAATCCGTAATCAGCCCCAGCATTTT
CASSLIRNQPQHF